These 6 T cell receptor beta chains share one sample of origin, sequenced in a study of regulatory T cells in long-lasting Graves disease. Building the TCR beta libraries relied on iRepertoire HTBI primers, and CDR3 regions underwent Arm-PCR. MiXCR was run by TCRdb on the multiplex PCR reads, yielding one entry per CDR3 protein. Among under 800,000 distinct CDR3 sequences listed, roughly 15% were seen once. Time point defined: newly diagnosed GD, antithyroid drugs for less than 3 months. PBMC RNA served as the TCR library source. The data also belong to a second study, concerning T cells in Graves' hyperthyroidism and ophthalmopathy.

This specimen consisted of peripheral blood mononuclear cells (PBMCs), obtained at new diagnosis, from a patient treated with antithyroid drugs. The receptors stem from a woman in her thirties with Graves disease.

This clonotype occurred many times. CDR3 in DNA: TGTGCCAGCAGCCCGGGGGTTCCCTCCTACGAGCAGTACTTC. It specifies CASSPGVPSYEQYF. The V and J genes are TRBV11-2 and TRBJ2-7; D is perhaps TRBD2 (6 bases). V was pared by 5 bases and J by 0 bases, with 11 bases between. This CDR3 has 14 amino acids. Germline V lookup: CDR1 SGHAT, CDR2 FQNNGV.

This clonotype has only a few counts. The chain couples TRBV10-1 to TRBJ1-1, with D possibly TRBD1 on 6 matching bases. Per the germline V gene, CDR1 is WNHNN and CDR2 is SYGVQD (reference sequence). V dropped 3 bases and J dropped 4 bases, with 24 bases sitting between them. This CDR3 is 18 amino acids long. The CDR3 protein is CASSERVNLRGIGTEAFF. The CDR3 nucleotides read TGCGCCAGCAGTGAAAGGGTTAACCTGAGGGGGATCGGCACTGAAGCTTTCTTT.

This clonotype occurred many times. DNA for the CDR3: TGTGCCAGCAGTGCGACAGGGTATGAGCAGTATTTT. It yields the protein CASSATGYEQYF. The chain employs TRBV6-2 or TRBV6-3 and TRBJ2-3; 7 bases fit TRBD1. The CDR3 spans 12 residues. CDR1 is MNHEY and CDR2 is SVGEGT in the germline V gene. J lost 11 bases, V lost 5 bases, and 7 bases had no gene match.

Concerning this clonotype itself: At one end the junction does not follow the germline gene, possibly because of a read error. The V call is TRBV7-7, the J call TRBJ2-1, with TRBD2 matching 9 bases. From germline, CDR1 is SSHAT and CDR2 FNYEAQ (reference sequence). The length of the CDR3 is 14 residues. CDR3 sequence: CASSPKREDNEQFF. Written as DNA, the CDR3 is TGTGCTAGCAGCCCGAAGCGGGAGGACAATGAGCAGTTCTTC. The variable domain in full, with the rest retrieved from reference TRBV7-7 and TRBJ2-1, is GAGVSQSPRYKVTKRGQDVTLRCDPISSHATLYWYQQALGQGPEFLTYFNYEAQPDKSGLPSDRFSAERPEGSISTLTIQRTEQRDSAMYRCASSPKREDNEQFFGPGTRLTVL.

This clonotype was counted between two and nine times. The genes are TRBV7-8 and TRBJ1-6, with 7 bases aligning to TRBD1. The germline V gene has CDR1 SGHVS and CDR2 FQNEAQ. The V gene end was trimmed by 5 bases and the J gene end by 9 bases; junction bases not matched to a gene: 22. CDR3 length: 19 residues. The DNA of the CDR3 is TGTGCCAGCAGCCCACTTAGCACAGGGGCGCGGGTAATGGGTTCACCCCTCCACTTT. Protein product: CASSPLSTGARVMGSPLHF.

The V and J genes are TRBV19 and TRBJ2-7; 12 bases line up with TRBD2. Germline V gene lookup returns CDR1 LNHDA and CDR2 SQIVND (reference sequence). The length of the CDR3 is 14 residues. V was clipped by 3 bases and J by 7 bases; unmatched bases: 4. The CDR3 loop reads CASSMTSGSREQYF. The CDR3 DNA sequence: TGTGCCAGTAGTATGACTAGCGGGAGTCGGGAGCAGTACTTC.